This is a list of T cell receptor beta chains from one sample in a study of cytotoxic CD8 clonotypes in ibrutinib-treated CLL. Repertoires were generated with immunoSEQ multiplex PCR, while TCRdb's copy carries only in-frame clones and drops some. The sample contains some 300,000 clones, about 80% of which appear only once. The starting material was PBMCs, obtained before ibrutinib treatment. All receptors derive from a human donor with chronic lymphocytic leukemia. Each CDR3 is given with its conserved first and last residue. D genes are given only for firm matches. Some rows mark clone size as missing; the rest say once, few, many or name a class of expanded clone.

>.|TRBJ2-7|.|TRBV9
TGTGCCAGCAGCGTAGGACAGCTAAACTCCTACGAGCAGTACTTC
CASSVGQLNSYEQYF
>TRBD2|TRBJ2-1|once|TRBV2
TGTGCCAGCACCAGACTAGCGGGGTACAATGAGCAGTTCTTC
CASTRLAGYNEQFF
>.|TRBJ2-1|.|TRBV4-1
TGCGCCAGCAGCCAAGAAGCATTCCGACAGGACGACAATGAGCAGTTCTTC
CASSQEAFRQDDNEQFF
>.|TRBJ2-7|few|TRBV18
TGTGCCAGCTCACCAACGAGGGGGTATAGCTCCTACGAGCAGTACTTC
CASSPTRGYSSYEQYF
>.|TRBJ2-1|once|TRBV7-8
TGTGCCAGCAGCTTAGTTTCCTCTCCCTCCTACAATGAGCAGTTCTTC
CASSLVSSPSYNEQFF
>TRBD2|TRBJ2-3|.|TRBV5-1
TGCGCCAGCAGCTTGGCGTTTAGCGGGAGTTCTGGCACAGATACGCAGTATTTT
CASSLAFSGSSGTDTQYF
>.|TRBJ2-7|.|TRBV7-2
TGTGCCAGCAGCTCGACCTACGAGCAGTACTTC
CASSSTYEQYF
>TRBD1|TRBJ1-5|few|TRBV15
TGTGCCACCAGCATCGACAGGGCCCAGCCCCAGCATTTT
CATSIDRAQPQHF
>.|TRBJ2-3|once|TRBV7-2
TGTGCCAGCAGCTTAGGCCTAGGGGCCTGGACAGATACGCAGTATTTT
CASSLGLGAWTDTQYF
>.|TRBJ1-2|.|TRBV30
TGTGCCTGGAGTGTTATGGGGAGTAGTGGCTACACCTTC
CAWSVMGSSGYTF
>.|TRBJ2-3|once|TRBV18
TGTGCCAGCTCACCACCTAGCGGCCCTAGCACAGATACGCAGTATTTT
CASSPPSGPSTDTQYF
>.|TRBJ2-3|.|TRBV28
TGTGCCAGCCGGAATCCCACAGATACGCAGTATTTT
CASRNPTDTQYF
>.|TRBJ2-5|.|TRBV2
TGTGCCAGCAGCGCAGGGGGGGGAGAGACCCAGTACTTC
CASSAGGGETQYF
>.|TRBJ2-1|few|TRBV11-3
TGTGCCAGCAGCACACAGGGTATCGATGAGCAGTTCTTC
CASSTQGIDEQFF
>.|TRBJ1-5|.|TRBV6-4
TGTGCCAGCAGTGATGGGGGAAATCAGCCCCAGCATTTT
CASSDGGNQPQHF
>.|TRBJ1-3|few|TRBV7-6
TGTGCCAGCAGCTTAGCAATGGCAACTGGAAACACCATATATTTT
CASSLAMATGNTIYF
>TRBD1|TRBJ1-1|.|TRBV15
TGTGCCACCAGCGCCGACAGGGGGAACACTGAAGCTTTCTTT
CATSADRGNTEAFF
>TRBD2|TRBJ2-5|.|TRBV27
TGTGCCAGCAGTTCCCCGACTAGCGGACCAGCCCAAGAGACCCAGTACTTC
CASSSPTSGPAQETQYF
>TRBD1|TRBJ1-1|.|TRBV2
TGTGCCAGCAGGGGCGACAGGGGAGGCACTGAAGCTTTCTTT
CASRGDRGGTEAFF
>.|TRBJ1-1|.|TRBV4-1
TGCGCCAGCAGCCAACGTCCGGTCGTCAACACTGAAGCTTTCTTT
CASSQRPVVNTEAFF
>TRBD1|TRBJ2-7|.|TRBV27
TGTGCCAGCAGTTATTCCGGGACAGGGATCTACGAGCAGTACTTC
CASSYSGTGIYEQYF
>.|TRBJ1-2|.|TRBV4-1
TGCGCCAGCAGCCAAGAGCCCCCAGGGGTTGACTATGGCTACACCTTC
CASSQEPPGVDYGYTF
>TRBD1|TRBJ2-7|.|TRBV19
TGTGCCAGCTCAGCCCATTTGACAGGGCAAAACGAGCAGTACTTC
CASSAHLTGQNEQYF
>.|TRBJ1-1|.|TRBV18
TGTGCCAGCTCACCATCGGGGACAGCTTTCTTT
CASSPSGTAFF
>.|TRBJ2-1|once|TRBV19
TGTGCCAGTAGTATAGGCAATGAGCAGTTCTTC
CASSIGNEQFF